This T cell receptor (beta chain) emerged from a study of control samples from healthy donors and cancer patients. This clone was observed a single time. Germline-derived CDR1 and CDR2 are MDHEN and SYDVKM. The V and J ends lost 5 bases and 8 bases, in that order; junction bases with no gene match: 11. The CDR3 loop spans 14 amino acids. Using immunoSEQ multiplex PCR, the repertoire was profiled, and TCRdb retains in-frame clones only, with some absent. The sample has roughly 100,000 clones, around 88% seen once; the top ten hold around an eighth. Specimen: blood. This receptor was taken from a man aged 25-45 years in good health. The chain has TRBV28 and TRBJ1-2, with 7 positions matching TRBD1. The CDR3 DNA reads as TGTGCCAGCAGTCTAACAGGGGCGGGTGGAGGCTACACCTTC. This translates into CASSLTGAGGGYTF.